This T cell receptor (beta chain) was captured by sequencing in a study of CD4 T cells in relation to SARS-CoV-2 and coronaviruses. On the study more broadly: Shared crossreactive spike epitopes were mapped to their HLA restriction. Regarding the study as a whole: The cross-reactivity analysis covered only spike protein, not other viral proteins. About 65% of donors had memory CD4+ clonotypes crossrecognizing SARS-CoV-2 and common cold coronavirus spike. Each donor contributed either pre-pandemic or post-infection samples, not both.

The repertoire was sequenced with immunoSEQ multiplex PCR; TCRdb's copy has only in-frame clones and lacks some. Among about 56,000 clones listed, approximately 90% were seen once. The germline V gene has CDR1 SGHRS and CDR2 YFSETQ. This CDR3 region has 16 residues. The ends were cut back, 3 bases at V and 0 bases at J, with 14 bases in the middle. With regard to this clone: What it recognizes is unknown.

The sequenced sample was naive CD4+ T cells from PBMCs. The subset denotes: naive CD4+ T cells isolated by negative enrichment. The receptor was isolated from an adult with COVID-19. J is TRBJ2-3 and V is TRBV5-1, with D possibly being TRBD2 (6 bases). The CDR3 loop is CASSWEDTSSTDTQYF. The CDR3 DNA reads as TGCGCCAGCAGCTGGGAGGACACTTCTAGCACAGATACGCAGTATTTT.